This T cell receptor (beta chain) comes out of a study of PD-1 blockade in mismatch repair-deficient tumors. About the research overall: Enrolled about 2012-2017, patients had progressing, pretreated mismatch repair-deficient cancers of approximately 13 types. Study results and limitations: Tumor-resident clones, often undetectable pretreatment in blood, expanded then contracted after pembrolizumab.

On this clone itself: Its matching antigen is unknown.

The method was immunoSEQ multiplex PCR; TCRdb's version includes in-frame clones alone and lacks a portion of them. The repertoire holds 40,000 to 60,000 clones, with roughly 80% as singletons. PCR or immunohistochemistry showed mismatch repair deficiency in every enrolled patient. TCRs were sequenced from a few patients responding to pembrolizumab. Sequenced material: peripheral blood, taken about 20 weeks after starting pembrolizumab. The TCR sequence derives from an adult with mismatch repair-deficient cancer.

CDR3 in DNA: TGTGCCAGCAGTGAGGTGCAGGGGGCTAGTGCTTTCTTT. Translated: CASSEVQGASAFF. This chain uses TRBV6-4 with TRBJ1-1, with TRBD1 matching 8 bases. CDR3 size: 13 residues. Germline V gives CDR1 MRHNA, CDR2 SNTAGT. The V and J ends lost 3 bases and 11 bases, in that order; junction bases with no gene match: 8.